This T cell receptor (beta chain) was captured by sequencing in a study of tumor-infiltrating lymphocytes in oesophageal squamous cell carcinoma. TCRdb redid the calling of the PCR reads with MiXCR, one entry per CDR3 protein. Among roughly 19,000 distinct CDR3 sequences listed, under 50% were seen once. This clonotype was observed a few times. This clonotype was sampled from a male donor with esophageal squamous cell carcinoma. The sample taken for sequencing was normal esophageal tissue next to the tumor.

CDR3 region: CASSAGRLNYGYTF. In DNA form, the CDR3 reads TGCGCCAGCAGCGCGGGACGTCTTAACTATGGCTACACCTTC. The chain couples TRBV5-1 to TRBJ1-2, with a weak D call TRBD1 (5 bases). This CDR3 is 14 amino acids long. The V gene lost 4 bases and the J gene lost 1 base, with 11 bases spanning the gap. Germline CDR1 is SGHRS and CDR2 is YFSETQ.